This entry concerns a single T cell receptor (beta chain). The antigen this receptor binds is unknown. Base quality data are lacking; no much larger clone is found one base away. The data belong to a study of cytomegalovirus exposure and HLA in healthy donors (dated by TCRdb to the late 2010s). Looking at the study overall: According to an earlier analysis of 450 to 650 of the donors, 150 million to 200 million T cells yielded 120 million or so unique TCR beta sequences and approximately 280 Gb of sequence data. Roughly 320 gigabases of sequencing data and around 88 million unique TCR sequences made up an early release that covered about 640 HLA-typed donors. Of the 300 to 500 genotyped donors, 65% to 90% were placed in the genetic ancestry cluster associated with self-reported Caucasian donors. The study was designed to test whether signatures of past pathogen exposure could be identified by cataloging public T cell receptors. The study used immunosequencing to profile the T cell repertoires of around 600 subjects and linked those repertoires to cytomegalovirus serostatus. Along with the approximately 650-subject first cohort, a separate validation cohort of over a hundred different subjects was used. High-throughput TCR immunosequencing, statistical association of individual TCRs with disease status, and machine learning were combined to predict cytomegalovirus infection status. A later analysis re-analyzed previously published TCR beta repertoires from 500 to 700 donors and added high-resolution HLA genotyping to study TCR occurrence patterns. Rather than using new phenotypic data, the later analysis identified candidate immune exposures from TCR beta sequences and from how often those sequences occurred across donors. An earlier analysis of some 500 of the donors used high-throughput TCR beta sequencing to judge whether each TCR beta V gene segment behaved as functional or pseudogenic. Donor age, sex, ethnicity and CMV serostatus were compiled alongside the repertoire data. Genome-wide SNP genotypes for about 55% of the 666 donors were used in a later genetic analysis, which treated that subset as a discovery cohort. All discovery cohort repertoires had been generated using a single sequencing platform. HLA typing included class I and class II loci at four-digit resolution. Typing coverage differed by locus: A, B, C, DRB1 and DQB1 were typed in roughly 620-630 donors, DQA1 in 500 to 550, DPA1 in some 570, and DPB1 in just under 490. Four or five DR-DQ haplotypes were handled as single units for association and clustering because linkage in the cohort was strong. Among some 400 genotyped donors of the cohort, an average of around 250,000 unique TCR beta nucleotide sequences was sequenced per donor, of which roughly 17% were non-productive. What the study reported, not specific to this receptor: Assigning TCR associations to individual alleles was difficult when HLA alleles, especially DR and DQ, strongly co-occurred. Several of the top co-occurrence clusters appeared to be linked to parvovirus B19, influenza, CMV and Epstein-Barr virus, according to a later analysis. According to a later analysis, most CMV-associated TCR beta chains appeared to be HLA-restricted, and the HLA associations seemed to be driven largely by CMV exposure. The cohort was sequenced for TCR beta chains only, and without alpha or paired-chain data the features that could be detected were limited. For the cohort, immune exposure information was limited to CMV serostatus. In both the original and validation cohorts, the classifier was reported to diagnose cytomegalovirus status with high specificity and sensitivity. At a false discovery rate of 0.05, a later analysis linked under 20,000 TCR beta sequences to specific HLA alleles. Correlated functional status among segregating V segments might reflect linkage disequilibrium, but an unknown experimental factor could not be ruled out. The authors suggested that the approach could potentially be generalized to other disease states and immunological phenotypes. Some IMGT-functional V segments, including TRBV6-2 and TRBV6-3, could not be told apart with the 87-base-pair reads, so those segments were excluded. The earlier analysis of fewer than 750 of the donors excluded roughly 16 rarely observed V segments, including chromosome 9 orphons, because counts were too low. The study gave a list of 150 to 200 TCR beta chains associated with cytomegalovirus. A further reported finding was that TCR beta sequences accurately predicted the HLA-A and HLA-B alleles for most subjects in the first cohort. According to a later analysis, TCR association rates differed among HLA loci, with DRB1 alleles showing the most associated TCRs and HLA-C alleles showing the fewest. In a later analysis, HLA-associated TCR beta chains showed more clonal expansion and lower generation probabilities than non-associated chains that were equally common. A later genetic analysis reported fewer N-insertions in productive TCRs among donors in an Asian-associated ancestry cluster than the roughly 650-donor mean. While some public TCRs were present in many individuals, most TCR sequences turned up only very rarely across donors. Because some donors lacked HLA typing at each locus, the association tests relied only on the typed subset. Sequencing depth was assumed to be roughly uniform across donors in the presence/absence analyses, though that assumption may not hold. In an earlier analysis of about 540 of the donors, most TCR beta V segments were observed in productive rearrangements about 90% or about 30% of the time, broadly matching IMGT annotations. A cluster of highly shared sequence variants was judged likely to be a technical artifact of the sequencing pipeline. Three of the identified cytomegalovirus-associated TCR beta chains were confirmed in vitro to be specific for cytomegalovirus antigens. An association between a missense DCLRE1C variant and V-gene and J-gene trimming of TCR beta chains was found in a later genetic analysis and replicated in an independent cohort.

Relative to germline, V is missing 5 bases and J is missing 1 base, with 3 bases of the junction outside any gene match. Via the germline V gene, CDR1 is ENHRY and CDR2 SYGVKD. The CDR3, cysteine through phenylalanine, is 14 amino acids long. This entry keeps only the CDR3 DNA: 42 bases, framed from base 1. In total, around 600 healthy bone marrow donors made up the cohort. At the time of sampling, all cohort members were nominally healthy, though unrecorded immune exposures were likely present. The donor was CMV seronegative and was included in the group of around 320 seronegative cohort members. A peripheral blood sample was provided by each donor, and peripheral blood mononuclear cells were used for TCR beta sequencing. The Qiagen DNeasy Blood Extraction Kit was used to extract genomic DNA from the blood cell samples. Receptor amplification or capture employed the immunoSEQ multiplex PCR assay. A mixture of 60 forward primers for TCR Vbeta segments and 13 reverse primers for TCR Jbeta segments was used in the multiplex PCR. The CDR3 region of rearranged TCR beta genes was amplified from genomic DNA by a multiplex PCR assay. Amplified TCR beta libraries were sequenced as 87-base-pair reads on the Illumina HiSeq System. The study's processing was this. A later analysis counted about 80 million unique TCR beta chains across the 650 to 800 repertoires, and 9.5 million to 11 million of these chains were shared by at least two donors. Raw reads were error-corrected and collapsed into unique sequences with a nearest-neighbor algorithm that merged closely related sequences to remove PCR and sequencing errors. To assign V, D and J gene segments, CDR3 sequences were aligned to IMGT reference sequences. Each retained sequence needed at least a six-nucleotide match to both a V gene segment and a J gene segment. A rearrangement counted as productive if the CDR3 had no stop codons and remained in frame with V and J, and every other rearrangement counted as non-productive. CDR3 was defined by IMGT convention, running from the second conserved V-encoded cysteine to the conserved J-encoded phenylalanine. In an earlier analysis of 500 to 650 of the donors, sequences lacking an unambiguous match to a single V gene segment were excluded. An earlier analysis of 587 of the donors called V segments functional above 56.7% productive rearrangements and segregating when the between-donor standard deviation exceeded 5%. A statistical classification framework was developed to diagnose cytomegalovirus status using the catalog of TCR beta chain sequences. A later analysis assigned V and J genes by comparing TCR nucleotide sequences with IMGT/GENE-DB human TR gene sequences. Using the TCRdist pipeline, a later analysis assigned CDR3 sequences along with most-parsimonious VDJ recombination scenarios. A later analysis defined each TCR beta chain by its CDR3 amino acid sequence plus V-gene family, and excluded reads lacking a unique V-gene family. To address suspected cross-contamination and a sequencing artifact, a later analysis removed around 590 highly shared, low-generation-probability nucleotide sequences. In a later analysis, a clonal expansion index was calculated for each public chain from normalized within-repertoire ranks of inferred template counts. In a later analysis, generation probabilities were computed using a VDJ recombination model fitted to out-of-frame rearrangements, and the results were checked against IGoR. Hypergeometric tests were used in a later analysis to score TCR-TCR, TCR-HLA and TCR-CMV co-occurrence, with a repertoire-size bias correction applied to the TCR pairs. False discovery rates were estimated in a later analysis by permuting HLA or CMV assignments 20 times. In a later analysis, co-occurring TCRs were grouped using DBSCAN, and TCRdist sequence similarity was added for clustering within HLA-allele-positive subsets. Co-occurrence clustering excluded repertoires with fewer than 30,000 or more than 120,000 public chains, plus five with anomalous nucleotide sharing. Here the immuneACCESS table is served through TCRdb, limited to in-frame sequences with V and J called. Missing clones are a known gap in these copies; in checked studies unresolved V genes cover under half, and the rest lacks a known reason. The D gene and trimming were derived from the DNA, and the V and J assignments and clone size from that table. The sample data list approximately 150,000 clones, and 75% to 90% of these were observed just once. Clones ranked in the top ten supply less than 3.5% of the sample.

The sequence is built from TRBV10-3 and TRBJ2-7, with TRBD1 identical over 9 junction bases. The TCR was taken from a woman aged 30 to 39 in good health and CMV-seronegative. Sequencing was carried out using PBMCs. Here is the DNA: TGTGCCATCAGTATGACAGGGGGATCCTACGAGCAGTACTTC. This is translated as CAISMTGGSYEQYF.